This is a list of T cell receptor beta chains from one sample in a study of shared clonotypes between healthy human individuals. Here immunoSEQ multiplex PCR was the method, and the copy in TCRdb shows in-frame clones only, minus some. This sample has some 530,000 clones, with 70% to 85% found just once. The sequenced material came from PBMCs. Receptor source: a woman between 40 and 55 years old in good health. Some clones in this sample may be carry-over from other donors' samples. Each CDR3 is given with its conserved first and last residue. The D gene is left open where the match is weak. Clone size, where shown, is once, few, many, or a class for clones that have expanded.

-	TRBV27	-	TRBJ1-2	TGTGCCAGCAGTTTAAACCCCGTTTCTGGCTACACCTTC	CASSLNPVSGYTF
-	TRBV27	-	TRBJ2-7	TGTGCCAGCAGTTTATTACAACGACCCTACGAGCAGTACTTC	CASSLLQRPYEQYF
TRBD1	TRBV28	-	TRBJ2-4	TGTGCCAGCAATACAGGGGGCTCCAAAAACATTCAGTACTTC	CASNTGGSKNIQYF
TRBD2	TRBV7-2	-	TRBJ2-7	TGTGCCAGCAGCTTGATCAGCGGGAGGAGTGCCTACGAGCAGTACTTC	CASSLISGRSAYEQYF
-	TRBV19	-	TRBJ2-7	TGTGCCAGTAGTATCGGTTCGAGACTAGTTCGCTCCGAGCAGTACTTC	CASSIGSRLVRSEQYF
-	TRBV28	-	TRBJ1-1	TGTGCCAGCAGTTCCCCGGGGCAGGCCACTTGGGAAGCTTTCTTT	CASSSPGQATWEAFF
TRBD1	TRBV4-1	-	TRBJ2-1	TGCGCCAGCAGCCAAGACCAGGGGGCTTGGAATGGGCAGTTCTTC	CASSQDQGAWNGQFF
-	TRBV6-1	-	TRBJ1-1	TGTGCCAGCAGTGCCGGGAGGAACACTGAAGCTTTCTTT	CASSAGRNTEAFF
-	TRBV7-3	-	TRBJ2-3	TGTGCCAGCAGCTTAGCGAGCCCCACAGATACGCAGTATTTT	CASSLASPTDTQYF
TRBD1	TRBV29-1	-	TRBJ2-5	TGCAGCGTTGCTCGGACAGGGAGTAGAGAGACCCAGTACTTC	CSVARTGSRETQYF
-	TRBV5-1	few	TRBJ2-2	TGCGCCAGCAGCTTGCCAGACCTCGGGGAGCTGTTTTTT	CASSLPDLGELFF
TRBD1	TRBV10-3	once	TRBJ2-3	TGCGCCATCAGTGACAGGGATCTGACAGATACGCAGTATTTT	CAISDRDLTDTQYF
-	TRBV19	many	TRBJ1-6	TGTGCCAGTAGTAGGCCGAAGAAGGAAAGTAATTCACCCCTCCACTTT	CASSRPKKESNSPLHF
TRBD1	TRBV7-9	few	TRBJ1-1	TGTGCCAGCAGAAGAGGGACAGGTATGAACACTGAAGCTTTCTTT	CASRRGTGMNTEAFF
TRBD1	TRBV4-3	-	TRBJ1-3	TGCGCCAGCAGCCGAAGAGGGACAGGGACTGGAAACACCATATATTTT	CASSRRGTGTGNTIYF
TRBD2	TRBV29-1	-	TRBJ2-3	TGCAGCGTTGCTCTAGCGGAAGGCACAGATACGCAGTATTTT	CSVALAEGTDTQYF
-	TRBV9	-	TRBJ2-5	TGTGCCAGCAGCGTAGTAGGGGGGAGGGAGACCCAGTACTTC	CASSVVGGRETQYF
-	TRBV15	-	TRBJ1-1	TGTGCCACCAGCAGAGCCGGGACGGCGAACACTGAAGCTTTCTTT	CATSRAGTANTEAFF
-	TRBV18	few	TRBJ2-3	TGTGCCAGCTCACCATTGGGCGGGACCACAGATACGCAGTATTTT	CASSPLGGTTDTQYF
-	TRBV10-1	-	TRBJ2-2	TGCGCCAGCAGTGAGTCTCGTCAGGCCGGGGAGCTGTTTTTT	CASSESRQAGELFF
-	TRBV25-1	-	TRBJ1-3	TGTGCCAGCAGGGGTGACAGGAACACCATATATTTT	CASRGDRNTIYF
TRBD2	TRBV7-9	-	TRBJ2-7	TGTGCCAGCAGCTCTCCCGGGACTAGCGGGAAGTACGAGCAGTACTTC	CASSSPGTSGKYEQYF
TRBD1	TRBV7-9	-	TRBJ1-4	TGTGCCAGCAGCCTAGGACAGGGCGGTGAAAAACTGTTTTTT	CASSLGQGGEKLFF
TRBD1	TRBV7-2	many	TRBJ1-5	TGTGCCAGCAGCTTAGGGGACAGGGTTACTGGTCAGCCCCAGCATTTT	CASSLGDRVTGQPQHF
-	TRBV25-1	-	TRBJ1-1	TGTGCCAGCAGTGAAGGGGGGACCAACACTGAAGCTTTCTTT	CASSEGGTNTEAFF
-	TRBV11-2	-	TRBJ2-5	TGTGCCAGCACCTTTGGGCGCGCAAAAGAGACCCAGTACTTC	CASTFGRAKETQYF
-	TRBV7-6	-	TRBJ1-4	TGTGCCAGCAGCTTATCATGGGGGGCTAATGAAAAACTGTTTTTT	CASSLSWGANEKLFF
-	TRBV7-2	-	TRBJ2-3	TGTGCCAGCAGCTTAGGGCAGGGGGCGGCTAGCGGGCGCTCAGATGCGCAGTATTTT	CASSLGQGAASGRSDAQYF
TRBD2	TRBV11-2	-	TRBJ2-1	TGTGCCAGCAGCCGCCCTAGCGGGAGCTCCTACAATGAGCAGTTCTTC	CASSRPSGSSYNEQFF
-	TRBV5-1	many	TRBJ2-5	TGCGCCAGCAGCCTAACAGCCGAGACCCAGTACTTC	CASSLTAETQYF
TRBD1	TRBV30	-	TRBJ1-1	TGTGCCTGGAGGAGACAGGGGTTAAGAACTGAAGCTTTCTTT	CAWRRQGLRTEAFF
-	TRBV30	-	TRBJ2-7	TGTGCCTGGAGTGTCGGGGGAACGAACGAGCAGTACTTC	CAWSVGGTNEQYF
TRBD2	TRBV5-1	-	TRBJ2-2	TGCGCCAGCAGCTTGGCGGCGGGAGGGGACACCGGGGAGCTGTTTTTT	CASSLAAGGDTGELFF
TRBD1	TRBV15	-	TRBJ1-5	TGTGCCACCAGCAAACGGGACAGGAGAATATATAGCAATCAGCCCCAGCATTTT	CATSKRDRRIYSNQPQHF
-	TRBV6-1	-	TRBJ2-7	TGTGCCAGCGGACGCTACGAGCAGTACTTC	CASGRYEQYF
-	TRBV15	once	TRBJ1-1	TGTGCCACCAGCAGCGAAATGACGGTGAACACTGAAGCTTTCTTT	CATSSEMTVNTEAFF
-	TRBV5-6	-	TRBJ2-7	TGTGCCAGCACCTTTGGGGGACTTGTGTCCTACGAGCAGTACTTC	CASTFGGLVSYEQYF
TRBD2	TRBV5-1	-	TRBJ2-1	TGCGCCAGCAGCGATGGGACTAGCGGCTACAATGAGCAGTTCTTC	CASSDGTSGYNEQFF
TRBD1	TRBV6-6	-	TRBJ2-4	TGTGCCAGCAGTTACTTCGATCCATCCACAGGGGCTTCCCCTTACTTC	CASSYFDPSTGASPYF
TRBD2	TRBV6-4	-	TRBJ2-1	TGTGCCAGCAGCGGACTAGCGGGAGCTGCTGAGCAGTTCTTC	CASSGLAGAAEQFF
-	TRBV30	-	TRBJ1-3	TGTGCCTGGAGTGTGGGGGACACCATATATTTT	CAWSVGDTIYF